This passage covers 2 T cell receptor beta chains from one sample sequenced in a study of Graves' ophthalmopathy and Graves' hyperthyroidism. The authors amplified TCR beta CDR3 regions from RNA transcripts. The workflow started with a first-round RT-PCR run with HTBI primers and then moved on to a second-round multiplex PCR. TCRdb re-called the multiplex PCR reads with MiXCR, one entry per CDR3 protein. The profile shows 500,000 to 700,000 distinct CDR3 sequences, 22% of them singletons. Sequencing was done on a sample of peripheral blood. These TCRs come from a woman younger than 30 with stable Graves' hyperthyroidism. Some clones in this sample may be carry-over from other donors' samples.

This clonotype was seen ten or more times. The CDR3 here is CAISQGAAGELFF. CDR3 in DNA: TGTGCCATCTCGCAGGGGGCTGCCGGGGAGCTGTTTTTT. The rearrangement joins TRBV10-3 to TRBJ2-2, with 8 bases matching TRBD1. This CDR3 has 13 amino acids. The ends lost 8 bases at V and 6 bases at J; junction bases unmatched: 5. Germline CDR1 reads ENHRY; CDR2 reads SYGVKD.

The V and J genes are TRBV6-1 and TRBJ1-1; 9 positions agree with TRBD1. The CDR3 totals 15 residues. The V and J ends lost 0 bases and 3 bases, in that order; junction bases with no gene match: 2. Germline lookup yields CDR1 MNHNS and CDR2 SASEGT. In DNA, the CDR3 is TGTGCCAGCAGTGAAGCCGGGACAGGGCACACTGAAGCTTTCTTT. This translates into CASSEAGTGHTEAFF.